This TCR beta chain derives from a study of shared clonotypes between healthy human individuals. General study points: Naive CD4 clonotypes overlapped across a handful of donors at around 4.7%. The study generally estimated greater richness for naive than memory subsets. Only blood underwent sampling, and tissue repertoires likely differ.

The healthy adult donors were HIV-negative and reported no recent acute infections or vaccinations. Measured with immunoSEQ multiplex PCR; TCRdb has only the in-frame clones, and not every one. The table records 950,000 to 1,300,000 clones, about 76% of them present only once. Trimming at V came to 7 bases and at J to 7 bases, leaving 13 bases not matched to a gene. CDR3 length: 14 residues. Germline assignment: CDR1 SGHRS and CDR2 YFSETQ. As for this clone: As yet, its antigen is unknown.

The receptor's source is a man in his late teens or twenties in good health. The rearrangement uses TRBV5-1 and TRBJ1-1; 7 bases fit TRBD1. Source material: memory CD4+ T cells sorted from blood. Subset noted: CD45RA-negative fraction. The DNA for the CDR3 is TGCGCCAGCTCGAGAGGAGGGGGCGCGGATGAAGCTTTCTTT. As protein: CASSRGGGADEAFF.